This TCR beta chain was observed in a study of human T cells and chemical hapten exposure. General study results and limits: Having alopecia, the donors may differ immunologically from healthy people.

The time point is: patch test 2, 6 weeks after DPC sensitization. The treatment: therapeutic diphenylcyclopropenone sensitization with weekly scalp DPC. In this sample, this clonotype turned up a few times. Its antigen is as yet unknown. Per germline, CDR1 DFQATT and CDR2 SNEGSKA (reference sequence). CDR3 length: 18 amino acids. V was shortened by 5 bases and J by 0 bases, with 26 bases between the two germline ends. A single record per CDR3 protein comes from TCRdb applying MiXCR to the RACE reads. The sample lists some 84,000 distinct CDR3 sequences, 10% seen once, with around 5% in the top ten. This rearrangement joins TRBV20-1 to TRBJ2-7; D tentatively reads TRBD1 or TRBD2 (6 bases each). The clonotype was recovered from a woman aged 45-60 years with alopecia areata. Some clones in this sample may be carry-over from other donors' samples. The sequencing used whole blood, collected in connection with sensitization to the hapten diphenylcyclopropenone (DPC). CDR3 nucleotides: TGCAGTGCTCTGACTCTGGGGGCTAGCGTGTTCGACTCCTACGAGCAGTACTTC. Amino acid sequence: CSALTLGASVFDSYEQYF.